The next 2 T cell receptor beta chains were all read from a single sample in a study of blood T cell repertoires in COVID-19. This table comes from immunoSEQ multiplex PCR, and its TCRdb copy is limited to in-frame clones, with some not included. The table shows under 250,000 clones, with 70% to 90% occurring only once. The sequencing input was PBMCs or T cells enriched from blood (not recorded which). Receptors originate from a man aged 40-55 years who had recovered from COVID-19.

The chain employs TRBV11-2 and TRBJ1-3, with D maybe TRBD1 (6 bases). The CDR3 runs 15 residues. CDR1 and CDR2 (germline): SGHAT, FQNNGV. Trimming cost V 5 bases and J 0 bases, with 11 bases left between them. CDR3 sequence: CASSDRSYSGNTIYF. For the CDR3, the DNA is TGTGCCAGCAGCGACAGGTCCTACTCTGGAAACACCATATATTTT.

V usage is TRBV2 and J usage is TRBJ2-7; the match to TRBD2 covers 11 bases. This CDR3 has 15 residues. The germline gives CDR1 SNHLY, CDR2 FYNNEI. Trimming removed 7 bases from V and 1 base from J; junction bases left unmatched: 6. The CDR3 bases are TGTGCCAGCAAGGCCGGGACTAGCGGTTCCTACGAGCAGTACTTC. Translation: CASKAGTSGSYEQYF.